This record covers a single T cell receptor (beta chain). The antigen remains undetermined. The sample is drawn from a study of T cell responses to AZD1222 COVID-19 vaccine. Overall study: The study pooled second doses at about 4 or about 12 weeks. Study results and limitations: The study found vaccine-associated CD4 TCRs spanning spike, dominant at 160-218 and 743-854. Scientists sampled the repertoires only once the peak T cell response had passed. Only five to seven individuals given AZD1222 were seropositive at baseline.

The length of the CDR3 is 14 residues. The V gene's germline CDR1 is SGHVS and CDR2 FNYEAQ. V lost 2 bases, J lost 2 bases, and 9 bases lay in between. Clones were read by immunoSEQ multiplex PCR, and TCRdb kept only the in-frame ones, dropping some. This table has 100,000 or so clones, around 90% appearing once. This receptor was identified in an adult in good health. This specimen was peripheral blood, taken on day 0 of AZD1222 vaccination. This rearrangement joins TRBV7-6 to TRBJ2-5, with D hard to call. This CDR3 reads CASSLLSEQETQYF. The CDR3 DNA sequence: TGTGCCAGCAGCTTACTCTCCGAACAAGAGACCCAGTACTTC.